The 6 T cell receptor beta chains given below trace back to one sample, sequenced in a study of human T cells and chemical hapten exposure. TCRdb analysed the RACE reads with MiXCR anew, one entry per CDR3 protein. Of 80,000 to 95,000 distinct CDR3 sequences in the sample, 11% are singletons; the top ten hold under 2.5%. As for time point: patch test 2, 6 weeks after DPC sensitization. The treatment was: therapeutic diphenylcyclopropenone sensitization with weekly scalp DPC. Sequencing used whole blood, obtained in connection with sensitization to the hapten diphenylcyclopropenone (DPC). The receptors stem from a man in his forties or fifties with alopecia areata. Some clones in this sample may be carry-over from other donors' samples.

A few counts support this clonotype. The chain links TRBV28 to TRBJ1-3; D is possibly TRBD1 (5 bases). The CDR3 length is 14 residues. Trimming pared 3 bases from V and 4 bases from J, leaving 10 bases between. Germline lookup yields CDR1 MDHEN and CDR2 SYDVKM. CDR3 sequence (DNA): TGTGCCAGCAGTTTGGGGGTAATCGGAAACACCATATATTTT. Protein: CASSLGVIGNTIYF.

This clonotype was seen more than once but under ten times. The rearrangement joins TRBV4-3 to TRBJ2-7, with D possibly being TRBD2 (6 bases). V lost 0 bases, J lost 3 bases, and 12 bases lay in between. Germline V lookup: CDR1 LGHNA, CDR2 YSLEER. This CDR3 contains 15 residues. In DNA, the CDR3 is TGCGCCAGCAGCCAAGAGGCGGGGCTACACTACGAGCAGTACGTC. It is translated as CASSQEAGLHYEQYV.

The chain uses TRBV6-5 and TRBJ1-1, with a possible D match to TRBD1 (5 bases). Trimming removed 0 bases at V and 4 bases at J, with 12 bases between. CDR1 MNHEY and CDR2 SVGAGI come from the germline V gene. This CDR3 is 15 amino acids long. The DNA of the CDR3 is TGTGCCAGCAGTTACTCGTCAGGGTTGGGCACTGAAGCTTTCTTT. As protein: CASSYSSGLGTEAFF.

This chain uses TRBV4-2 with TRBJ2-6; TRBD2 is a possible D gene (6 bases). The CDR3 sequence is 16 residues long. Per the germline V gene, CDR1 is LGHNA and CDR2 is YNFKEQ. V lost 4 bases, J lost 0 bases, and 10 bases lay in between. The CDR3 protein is CASSPAGSSGANVLTF. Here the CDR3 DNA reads TGTGCCAGCAGCCCTGCGGGGAGCTCTGGGGCCAACGTCCTGACTTTC.

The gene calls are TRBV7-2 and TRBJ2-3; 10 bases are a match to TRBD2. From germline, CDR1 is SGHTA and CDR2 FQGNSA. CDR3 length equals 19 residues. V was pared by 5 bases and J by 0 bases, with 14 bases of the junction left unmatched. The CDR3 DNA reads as TGTGCCAGCAGCCTCCGGACTAGCGGAATATCGGTTAGCACAGATACGCAGTATTTT. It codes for CASSLRTSGISVSTDTQYF.

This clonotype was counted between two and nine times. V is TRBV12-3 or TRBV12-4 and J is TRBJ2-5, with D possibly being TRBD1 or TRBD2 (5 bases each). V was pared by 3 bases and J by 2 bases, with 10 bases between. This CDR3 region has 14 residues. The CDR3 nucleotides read TGTGCCAGCAGTTTGAGGGACCTTCAAGAGACCCAGTACTTC. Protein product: CASSLRDLQETQYF.